Listed below are T cell receptor beta chains from one sample, sequenced in a study of CXCR3-negative and CXCR3-positive naive CD8 T cells. TCRdb reworked the 5' RACE reads into one entry per CDR3 protein, no DNA. The sample table includes tens of thousands of distinct CDR3 sequences. The sample was naive CXCR3+ CD8+ T cells from blood. These receptors all stem from a human donor in good health. Some clones in this sample may be carry-over from other donors' samples. Both conserved end residues are part of each CDR3.

v_gene: TRBV14; j_gene: TRBJ2-5; CDR3aa: CASSQDTGRGLQETQYF
v_gene: TRBV4-3; j_gene: TRBJ1-1; CDR3aa: CASSQDAVNTEAFF
v_gene: TRBV5-1; j_gene: TRBJ2-1; CDR3aa: CASSYLAGGPYNEQFF
v_gene: TRBV7-9; j_gene: TRBJ1-5; CDR3aa: CASSIQGNNQPQHF
v_gene: TRBV15; j_gene: TRBJ1-5; CDR3aa: CATSVWGNSNQPQHF
v_gene: TRBV20-1; j_gene: TRBJ1-1; CDR3aa: CSASKVLGWGDGAFF
v_gene: TRBV15; j_gene: TRBJ2-3; CDR3aa: CATSRTTGGTDTQYF
v_gene: TRBV12-3/TRBV12-4; j_gene: TRBJ2-7; CDR3aa: CASSLVADNSYEHYF
v_gene: TRBV7-2; j_gene: TRBJ2-5; CDR3aa: CASSFPRGGSEETQYF
v_gene: TRBV24-1; j_gene: TRBJ2-2; CDR3aa: CATSLGSTGELFF
v_gene: TRBV15; j_gene: TRBJ1-5; CDR3aa: CATSRDSTTNQPQHF
v_gene: TRBV6-5; j_gene: TRBJ2-5; CDR3aa: CASTHPFQETQYF
v_gene: TRBV4-2; j_gene: TRBJ2-2; CDR3aa: CASSPPGGSAVPGELFF
v_gene: TRBV7-8; j_gene: TRBJ2-7; CDR3aa: CATRDRSYEQYF
v_gene: TRBV12-3/TRBV12-4; j_gene: TRBJ1-5; CDR3aa: CASNPGGSNQPQHF
v_gene: TRBV4-3; j_gene: TRBJ2-7; CDR3aa: CASTPGLGDEQYF
v_gene: TRBV29-1; j_gene: TRBJ1-1; CDR3aa: CSTHRGTNTEAFF
v_gene: TRBV24-1; j_gene: TRBJ2-1; CDR3aa: CATSGWYEQFF
v_gene: TRBV13; j_gene: TRBJ2-3; CDR3aa: CASSSGQGVNRLQSQYF
v_gene: TRBV6-6; j_gene: TRBJ2-5; CDR3aa: CASSYLLVDSGETQYF
v_gene: TRBV14; j_gene: TRBJ2-3; CDR3aa: CASSQERVGTDTQYF
v_gene: TRBV5-5; j_gene: TRBJ2-2; CDR3aa: CASSLLGLGELFF
v_gene: TRBV4-3; j_gene: TRBJ2-1; CDR3aa: CASSQDGTSPQEQFF
v_gene: TRBV29-1; j_gene: TRBJ2-7; CDR3aa: CSVRAPRGYEQYF
v_gene: TRBV7-9; j_gene: TRBJ2-5; CDR3aa: CASSLVGGAVETQYF
v_gene: TRBV29-1; j_gene: TRBJ2-3; CDR3aa: CSVEKTGIGTDTQYF
v_gene: TRBV23-1; j_gene: TRBJ2-7; CDR3aa: CASSHRTGPYEQYF
v_gene: TRBV20-1; j_gene: TRBJ2-3; CDR3aa: CSARAGADTQYF
v_gene: TRBV5-5; j_gene: TRBJ1-4; CDR3aa: CASSLAGAANEKLFF
v_gene: TRBV7-2; j_gene: TRBJ1-2; CDR3aa: CASRPLGSSGYGYTF
v_gene: TRBV19; j_gene: TRBJ1-2; CDR3aa: CASSIADPGNGYTF